Each of the 23 T cell receptor beta chains below was sequenced from the same sample in a study of blood T cell repertoires in COVID-19. Repertoires were generated with immunoSEQ multiplex PCR, while TCRdb's copy carries only in-frame clones and drops some. This sample has 400,000 or so clones; about 90% occur once, and the top ten carry roughly 0.66%. The source material was PBMCs or T cells enriched from blood (not recorded which). All receptors come from a man between 18 and 29 years old who had recovered from COVID-19.

The rearrangement joins TRBV2 to TRBJ1-6; maybe TRBD1 (5 bases). The V end was cut by 0 bases, the J end by 10 bases, with 13 bases between. The length of the CDR3 is 15 residues. From germline, CDR1 is SNHLY and CDR2 FYNNEI. The CDR3 region is CASSEALGGRSPLHF. In nucleotides, the CDR3 is TGTGCCAGCAGTGAAGCTTTGGGGGGAAGGTCACCCCTCCACTTT. The full variable domain, completed using reference TRBV2 and TRBJ1-6, is EPEVTQTPSHQVTQMGQEVILRCVPISNHLYFYWYRQILGQKVEFLVSFYNNEISEKSEIFDDQFSVERPDGSNFTLKIRSTKLEDSAMYFCASSEALGGRSPLHFGNGTRLTVT.

The chain has TRBV7-6 and TRBJ2-1; D might be TRBD2 (6 bases). Trimming shortened V by 3 bases and J by 1 base, and 13 bases separated the two germline ends. Germline V gene lookup returns CDR1 SGHVS and CDR2 FNYEAQ. This CDR3 comprises 16 residues. The CDR3 bases are TGTGCCAGCAGCTTTTCACGACGGGGGTCCTACAATGAGCAGTTCTTC. As protein: CASSFSRRGSYNEQFF.

The chain recombines TRBV10-2 with TRBJ1-6; 9 bases agree with TRBD1. Germline trimming cut 5 bases from V and 9 bases from J; bases unmatched to any gene: 5. Germline-derived CDR1 and CDR2 are WSHSY and SAAADI. The CDR3 extends over 14 amino acids. The CDR3 reads CASSPDRGGSPLHF. DNA for the CDR3: TGCGCCAGCAGTCCGGACAGGGGAGGTTCACCCCTCCACTTT.

In nucleotides, the CDR3 is TGCAGCGTTGAACCCGGGACAGGGGATGTAGATACGCAGTATTTT. Protein sequence: CSVEPGTGDVDTQYF. This chain joins TRBV29-1 and TRBJ2-3; TRBD1 matches at 10 bases. The CDR3 loop spans 15 amino acids. After removal of 2 bases from V and 5 bases from J, the junction contained 7 bases not matched to a gene. Germline V gives CDR1 SQVTM, CDR2 ANQGSEA.

V and J are TRBV27 and TRBJ1-1; no firm D call. This CDR3 contains 14 residues. Germline values: CDR1 MNHEY, CDR2 SMNVEV (reference sequence). V shed 5 bases and J shed 4 bases, with 14 bases lying between them. The CDR3 protein is CASSTGSGGTEAFF. The DNA for the CDR3 is TGTGCCAGCAGTACGGGGAGCGGCGGCACTGAAGCTTTCTTT.

The chain recombines TRBV5-1 with TRBJ1-1, with 10 bases that match TRBD1. CDR1 and CDR2 from the germline V gene are SGHRS and YFSETQ. Trimming cost V 3 bases and J 2 bases; bases outside gene matches: 4. The CDR3 spans 15 residues. The CDR3 nucleotides are TGCGCCAGCAGCTCCCGGGACAGGGGTAACACTGAAGCTTTCTTT. It specifies CASSSRDRGNTEAFF.

The chain has TRBV19 and TRBJ1-5; TRBD1 matches at 9 bases. In germline, CDR1 is LNHDA, CDR2 SQIVND (reference sequence). After removal of 5 bases from V and 6 bases from J, the junction contained 8 bases not matched to a gene. This CDR3 comprises 15 residues. The CDR3 loop reads CASSVIGQGSQPQHF. CDR3 in DNA: TGTGCCAGTAGTGTAATTGGACAGGGGAGTCAGCCCCAGCATTTT.

The chain is built from TRBV5-1 and TRBJ1-4; TRBD1 agrees at 7 bases. The junction had 3 bases not matched to a gene; V was cut back by 0 bases and J by 7 bases. CDR1 SGHRS and CDR2 YFSETQ come from the germline V gene. The CDR3 is 14 residues long. CDR3 DNA sequence: TGCGCCAGCAGCTTGGCAGGGGGTCGTGAAAAACTGTTTTTT. Its protein product is CASSLAGGREKLFF.

This chain joins TRBV28 and TRBJ1-1; D is ambiguous. Germline CDR1 MDHEN, CDR2 SYDVKM. The CDR3 consists of 11 residues. V lost 6 bases and J 11 bases, leaving 13 bases between the germline ends. The CDR3 region has the DNA TGTGCCAGCAGAGAGGGCCCGAAGGCTTTCTTT. It translates to CASREGPKAFF.

The gene calls are TRBV6-4 and TRBJ1-5; 8 bases line up with TRBD1. The V gene end was trimmed by 5 bases and the J gene end by 0 bases; junction bases not matched to a gene: 12. The CDR3 is made up of 18 amino acids. Germline loops: CDR1 MRHNA, CDR2 SNTAGT. The CDR3 DNA follows: TGTGCCAGCAGTCCAGGACAGGGTGGGGGCTATAGCAATCAGCCCCAGCATTTT. Amino acids: CASSPGQGGGYSNQPQHF.

The CDR3 DNA reads as TGTGCCAGCAGCCCGGGGGGGGGAACTGAAGCTTTCTTT. Translation: CASSPGGGTEAFF. The gene calls are TRBV12-3 or TRBV12-4 and TRBJ1-1; perhaps TRBD1 as D (5 bases). The V gene lost 6 bases and the J gene lost 5 bases, with 13 bases spanning the gap. The CDR3 length is 13 residues.

The chain has TRBV7-8 and TRBJ1-4; D is possibly TRBD1 (6 bases). The V end was cut by 3 bases, the J end by 7 bases, with 12 bases between. This CDR3 is built from 14 residues. Germline V CDR1 and CDR2: SGHVS, FQNEAQ. This CDR3 is CASSFRGGGEKLFF. CDR3 coding DNA: TGTGCCAGCAGCTTCAGGGGAGGGGGTGAAAAACTGTTTTTT.

Worth noting for this clone: The same CDR3 can be traced to other DNA sequences in this sample. This sequence joins TRBV9 and TRBJ2-3; tentatively, D is TRBD2 (6 bases). The CDR3 has 16 residues. Germline-derived CDR1 and CDR2 are SGDLS and YYNGEE. The V and J ends lost 0 bases and 0 bases respectively, with 11 bases between them. CDR3 protein: CASSVGNSGSTDTQYF. Written as DNA, the CDR3 is TGTGCCAGCAGCGTAGGTAATAGCGGTAGCACAGATACGCAGTATTTT.

The chain uses TRBV5-4 and TRBJ2-3; 7 positions match TRBD2. There are 15 residues in the CDR3. The ends lost 1 base at V and 2 bases at J; junction bases unmatched: 4. Per germline, CDR1 SGHNT and CDR2 YYREEE (reference sequence). CDR3 in DNA: TGTGCCAGCAGCTTGTCTGGGGGGGACACAGATACGCAGTATTTT. Its protein is CASSLSGGDTDTQYF. Full variable domain (outside the CDR3, taken from reference TRBV5-4 and TRBJ2-3): ETGVTQSPTHLIKTRGQQVTLRCSSQSGHNTVSWYQQALGQGPQFIFQYYREEENGRGNFPPRFSGLQFPNYSSELNVNALELDDSALYLCASSLSGGDTDTQYFGPGTRLTVL.

The V and J genes are TRBV2 and TRBJ1-3, with 7 bases fitting TRBD1. Germline CDR1 SNHLY, CDR2 FYNNEI. The V segment lost 5 bases and the J segment 5 bases; nucleotides outside the gene matches: 6. This CDR3 spans 14 amino acids. The CDR3 region has the DNA TGTGCCAGCAGTACCGAGGGGGCGAGAAACACCATATATTTT. Translation: CASSTEGARNTIYF. Supplemented by reference TRBV2 and TRBJ1-3, the full variable domain reads EPEVTQTPSHQVTQMGQEVILRCVPISNHLYFYWYRQILGQKVEFLVSFYNNEISEKSEIFDDQFSVERPDGSNFTLKIRSTKLEDSAMYFCASSTEGARNTIYFGEGSWLTVV.

The count of this clone is one. This sequence joins TRBV11-2 and TRBJ1-1, with D maybe TRBD1 (5 bases). V was cut by 3 bases and J by 9 bases, with 23 bases left in between. The CDR3 spans 16 residues. The germline gives CDR1 SGHAT, CDR2 FQNNGV. In DNA form, the CDR3 reads TGTGCCAGCAGCTTGGGGCAGGGTAGTTTATCCCCGCAAGCTTTCTTT. Encoded protein: CASSLGQGSLSPQAFF.

This chain uses TRBV28 with TRBJ1-2; 8 bases are a match to TRBD1. CDR1 is MDHEN and CDR2 is SYDVKM in the germline V gene. The V and J ends lost 2 bases and 2 bases, in that order; junction bases with no gene match: 10. This CDR3 comprises 17 residues. CDR3 DNA: TGTGCCAGCAGTTTAAGTCGGACAGGGCCCCGCAACTATGGCTACACCTTC. It yields the protein CASSLSRTGPRNYGYTF.

This clone was counted a single time. The rearrangement joins TRBV7-9 to TRBJ2-7, with a possible D match to TRBD2 (6 bases). Trimming removed 6 bases at V and 3 bases at J, with 21 bases between. This CDR3 has 16 residues. Germline V gives CDR1 SEHNR, CDR2 FQNEAQ (reference sequence). The DNA for the CDR3 is TGTGCCAGCAGACCGCGCTTCGGGGGAGGACACTACGAGCAGTACTTC. The encoded protein is CASRPRFGGGHYEQYF.

J is TRBJ1-1 and V is TRBV30; D is possibly TRBD1 (5 bases). CDR1 and CDR2 (germline): GTSNPN, SVGIG (reference sequence). The CDR3 length is 11 residues. V was shortened by 6 bases and J by 8 bases, with 13 bases between the two germline ends. In nucleotides, the CDR3 is TGTGCCTGTTGGGTAGGGGCCGAAGCTTTCTTT. It is translated as CACWVGAEAFF.

CDR3: CASSMEVAEAFF. The DNA of the CDR3 is TGTGCCAGCAGCATGGAGGTCGCAGAAGCTTTCTTT. The chain combines TRBV2 with TRBJ1-1; no reliable D call. Trimming shortened V by 6 bases and J by 8 bases, and 13 bases separated the two germline ends. The CDR3 runs to 12 residues. Looked up from germline, CDR1 is SNHLY and CDR2 is FYNNEI.

The V and J genes are TRBV10-3 and TRBJ2-3; TRBD2 agrees at 8 bases. Germline CDR1 reads ENHRY; CDR2 reads SYGVKD. Germline trimming cut 7 bases from V and 3 bases from J; bases unmatched to any gene: 9. The CDR3 has 15 amino acids. This CDR3 reads CAITPGGPGTDTQYF. CDR3 nucleotides: TGTGCCATCACCCCGGGAGGGCCGGGTACAGATACGCAGTATTTT.

The chain recombines TRBV19 with TRBJ2-1; D is unclear. Germline V gene sequence: CDR1 LNHDA, CDR2 SQIVND (reference sequence). The CDR3 covers 14 residues. Deletions cut 5 bases from V and 8 bases from J, with 16 bases between. CDR3 in DNA: TGTGCCAGTAGTCCCGCCGGAGTGTCCGATGAGCAGTTCTTC. It is translated as CASSPAGVSDEQFF.

The chain employs TRBV5-5 and TRBJ1-1; the match to TRBD1 covers 7 bases. This CDR3 contains 14 residues. J gave up 4 bases and V 0 bases, and 3 bases lay outside the gene matches. CDR1 and CDR2 (germline): SGHKS, YYEKEE (reference sequence). The CDR3 spells CASSLAHRGTEAFF. In DNA form, the CDR3 reads TGTGCCAGCAGCTTGGCCCACAGGGGCACTGAAGCTTTCTTT.